This T cell receptor beta chain was retrieved from a study of blood T cell repertoires in COVID-19 (TCRdb year 2020). In terms of the full investigation: Samples covering the acute and convalescent phases of COVID-19 were provided by collaborators in the United States, Italy and Spain. The prospective study material was composed of cDNA or gDNA derived from T cells, B-cell-depleted T cells, or PBMCs. The dataset comprised deeply sampled blood TCRbeta repertoires from subjects exposed to, actively infected with, or recovered from COVID-19. The repertoires were released in a freely available public database intended as a resource for research on the immune response to SARS-CoV-2. The samples were drawn from two sources: the first 160 participants of the ongoing ImmuneRACE study, and 1,200 or so subjects contributed by 6 global collaborators. The sample metadata nearly always contained a de-identified subject ID, COVID-19 status, age in years and sex. Where available, HLA class I and class II types were taken from metadata supplied by the sample provider and were not determined by assay-based typing.

The investigation overall reported the following: How much clinical and demographic metadata was included differed by source and by participant, and the metadata was provided uncurated.

The germline ends are 3 bases apart after V is trimmed by 3 bases and J by 4 bases. The CDR3 measures 11 amino acids from cysteine to phenylalanine. Only CDR3 DNA remains: 33 bases, in frame from the first base. The germline V gene (reference sequence) specifies SEHNR as CDR1 and FQNEAQ as CDR2. A second Seattle source provided samples from volunteer blood donors who had recovered from COVID-19. The collaborating institutions used their own protocols to collect whole blood in K2EDTA tubes. Collaborator samples were shipped for TCRbeta analysis as frozen whole blood, isolated PBMCs, or DNA extracted from either sample type. Of note for this clone: This receptor's antigen is unknown. No much larger clone exists at a distance of one base, and base qualities are not known.

TCRbeta CDR3 regions were amplified from genomic DNA using the immunoSEQ Assay, a bias-controlled multiplex PCR. On the study's bioinformatics: The number of nucleated cells in each sample was estimated by amplification of reference gene primers within the assay. To quantify the absolute abundance of each unique TCRbeta CDR3 rearrangement, sequence reads were collapsed and filtered. Productive Simpson clonality was computed per sample as the square root of Simpson's diversity index over productive rearrangements. TCRdb holds this immuneACCESS table with in-frame rearrangements only. Some clones are missing; in checked studies, unresolved V genes explain under half, and the rest has no known cause. The V and J calls and clone size were taken over from that table, and D and trimming were inferred from the DNA. This sample lists a few hundred thousand clones; roughly 90% were detected once. Approximately 0.94% of the sample comes from the top ten.

This receptor chain uses TRBV7-9 and TRBJ1-1, with the D gene uncertain. This sequence originates from a woman aged 40 to 55 who had recovered from COVID-19. The sequenced material came from peripheral blood. The CDR3 here reads CASSFITEAFF. The nucleotide sequence is given as TGTGCCAGCAGCTTTATCACTGAAGCTTTCTTT.